One and the same sample provided the 3 T cell receptor beta chains below, sequenced in a study of CD8 T cells in ankylosing spondylitis. Using its own MiXCR run on the 5' RACE reads, TCRdb lists one record per CDR3 protein. The sample has around 130,000 distinct CDR3 sequences; roughly 15% are singletons. The sample consisted of blood, either unsorted or a sorted T cell fraction (not recorded which). Receptors were obtained from a female donor with ankylosing spondylitis or in good health (not recorded which).

The chain is built from TRBV7-2 and TRBJ1-2; D may be TRBD1 (5 bases). Germline V lookup: CDR1 SGHTA, CDR2 FQGNSA. The CDR3 is 15 amino acids. The V gene lost 0 bases and the J gene lost 5 bases, with 13 bases spanning the gap. CDR3 loop: CASSLAPGDIYGYTF. CDR3 in DNA: TGTGCCAGCAGCTTAGCGCCGGGGGATATATATGGCTACACCTTC.

The V call is TRBV12-3 or TRBV12-4, the J call TRBJ2-7; a weak D match, TRBD2 (6 bases). The germline V and J ends were trimmed by 1 base and 2 bases, with 15 bases remaining between them. The CDR3 loop spans 16 amino acids. CDR3 DNA sequence: TGTGCCAGCAGTTTAGGGTACTCGGGAGCCGCCTACGAGCAGTACTTC. Encoded protein: CASSLGYSGAAYEQYF.

This clonotype was seen more than once but under ten times. Germline is not matched at one junction end, which may reflect a read error. This rearrangement joins TRBV7-7 to TRBJ2-1, with TRBD2 matching over 11 bases. The germline gives CDR1 SSHAT, CDR2 FNYEAQ (reference sequence). The CDR3 sequence is 14 residues long. The CDR3 region is CASSLAGGAGEQFF. The CDR3 region has the DNA TGTGCTAGCAGCCTAGCGGGAGGTGCGGGTGAGCAGTTCTTC.